Shown below are 27 T cell receptor beta chains from a single sample sequenced in a study of cytomegalovirus exposure and HLA in healthy donors. Use of 60 Vbeta and 13 Jbeta primers characterized the PCR. Method: immunoSEQ multiplex PCR; TCRdb's copy keeps in-frame clones and lacks some. The sample lists 95,000 to 100,000 clones, around 80% seen once, with more than 0.6% in the top ten. The sequenced sample was PBMCs. Source of these receptors: a woman aged 55-70 years in good health and CMV-seronegative.

The chain joins TRBV7-2 to TRBJ1-1, with TRBD1 identical over 7 bases. The CDR3 loop spans 14 amino acids. The trim removed 4 bases at V and 6 bases at J, leaving 8 bases unmatched. Germline V gene sequence: CDR1 SGHTA, CDR2 FQGNSA. CDR3 sequence (DNA): TGTGCCAGCAGCTCTACAGGGGTCGCCCCTGAAGCTTTCTTT. This codes for CASSSTGVAPEAFF. Together with reference TRBV7-2 and TRBJ1-1, the CDR3 gives the full variable domain: GAGVSQSPSNKVTEKGKDVELRCDPISGHTALYWYRQSLGQGLEFLIYFQGNSAPDKSGLPSDRFSAERTGGSVSTLTIQRTQQEDSAVYLCASSSTGVAPEAFFGQGTRLTVV.

The chain couples TRBV10-3 to TRBJ1-1, with unresolved D. CDR3 length: 15 amino acids. The germline V gene encodes CDR1 ENHRY and CDR2 SYGVKD. The V and J ends lost 6 bases and 6 bases respectively, with 20 bases between them. This chain's CDR3 is CAIRRETPREAEAFF. DNA for the CDR3: TGTGCCATCAGACGGGAGACACCCCGGGAAGCTGAAGCTTTCTTT.

As regards this clone: The junction differs from germline at one of its ends, possibly a read error. The genes are TRBV11-2 and TRBJ2-1; 9 bases agree with TRBD2. CDR3 length: 16 amino acids. CDR1 and CDR2 (germline): SGHAT, FQNNGV. The CDR3 region is CASSLDQGGGANGQFF. CDR3 coding DNA: TGTGCCAGCAGCTTAGATCAAGGCGGGGGGGCCAATGGGCAGTTCTTC.

This sequence joins TRBV5-4 and TRBJ1-2; D ambiguous. This CDR3 is built from 14 residues. V was shortened by 3 bases and J by 8 bases, with 17 bases between the two germline ends. CDR1 SGHNT and CDR2 YYREEE come from the germline V gene (reference sequence). CDR3 region: CASSSTPQSSGYTF. The DNA of the CDR3 is TGTGCCAGCAGCTCCACCCCGCAATCTAGCGGCTACACCTTC.

This sequence joins TRBV27 and TRBJ1-4; 7 bases are a match to TRBD1. This CDR3 contains 15 residues. Germline V gene sequence: CDR1 MNHEY, CDR2 SMNVEV (reference sequence). With 1 base clipped from V and 4 bases from J, the junction kept 3 bases outside the gene matches. DNA for the CDR3: TGTGCCAGCAGTTTATACAGGGACAGTAATGAAAAACTGTTTTTT. It encodes CASSLYRDSNEKLFF.

The V call is TRBV7-2, the J call TRBJ2-1; 9 bases are shared with TRBD2. Germline loops: CDR1 SGHTA, CDR2 FQGNSA. The ends lost 5 bases at V and 8 bases at J; junction bases unmatched: 7. This CDR3 contains 14 residues. The CDR3 bases are TGTGCCAGCAGCCCGTACCTAGCGGGGCATGAGCAGTTCTTC. Amino acid sequence: CASSPYLAGHEQFF.

V gene TRBV19 combines with J gene TRBJ1-1; TRBD1 is a possible D gene (6 bases). This CDR3 spans 14 amino acids. The germline gives CDR1 LNHDA, CDR2 SQIVND (reference sequence). V was cut by 7 bases and J by 2 bases, with 14 bases left in between. The CDR3, as DNA: TGTGCCAGTACCGCTAACAGGGCCAACACTGAAGCTTTCTTT. As protein: CASTANRANTEAFF.

The chain carries TRBV7-2 and TRBJ1-3, with D possibly being TRBD1 (6 bases). The CDR3 contains 15 residues. The V end was cut by 2 bases, the J end by 0 bases, with 8 bases between. CDR1 is SGHTA and CDR2 is FQGNSA in the germline V gene. The CDR3 is CASSLQTGSGNTIYF. In nucleotides, the CDR3 is TGTGCCAGCAGCTTACAGACAGGCTCTGGAAACACCATATATTTT. The whole variable domain, filled in from reference TRBV7-2 and TRBJ1-3, reads GAGVSQSPSNKVTEKGKDVELRCDPISGHTALYWYRQSLGQGLEFLIYFQGNSAPDKSGLPSDRFSAERTGGSVSTLTIQRTQQEDSAVYLCASSLQTGSGNTIYFGEGSWLTVV.

The chain carries TRBV2 and TRBJ2-1; TRBD1 is a possible D gene (5 bases). The CDR3 loop spans 13 amino acids. V was shortened by 7 bases and J by 10 bases, with 17 bases between the two germline ends. Germline V gene lookup returns CDR1 SNHLY and CDR2 FYNNEI. The CDR3 sequence: CASNLDTIEEQFF. The CDR3 region has the DNA TGTGCCAGCAATCTGGACACAATCGAAGAGCAGTTCTTC. Together with reference TRBV2 and TRBJ2-1, the CDR3 gives the full variable domain: EPEVTQTPSHQVTQMGQEVILRCVPISNHLYFYWYRQILGQKVEFLVSFYNNEISEKSEIFDDQFSVERPDGSNFTLKIRSTKLEDSAMYFCASNLDTIEEQFFGPGTRLTVL.

This chain connects TRBV5-6 to TRBJ2-2, with D unresolved. The V end was cut by 4 bases, the J end by 6 bases, with 7 bases between. The CDR3 is 12 residues long. The germline V gene encodes CDR1 SGHDT and CDR2 YYEEEE. This CDR3 is CASSPRSGELFF. The CDR3 DNA is TGTGCCAGCAGCCCTAGATCCGGGGAGCTGTTTTTT.

The chain joins TRBV13 to TRBJ2-7; TRBD1 might be the D (6 bases). CDR3 length: 13 amino acids. Trimming cost V 0 bases and J 6 bases, with 9 bases left between them. The germline gives CDR1 PRHDT, CDR2 FYEKMQ (reference sequence). The CDR3 reads CASSLGAGVEQYF. CDR3 coding DNA: TGTGCCAGCAGCTTAGGGGCAGGGGTCGAGCAGTACTTC.

The chain joins TRBV4-1 to TRBJ2-7; D ambiguous. Germline assignment: CDR1 MGHRA and CDR2 YSYEKL. CDR3 length: 17 residues. V gave up 0 bases and J gave up 0 bases, with 15 bases separating them. The CDR3 bases are TGCGCCAGCAGCCAAGACGAAGGCCGGCGGAGCTCCTACGAGCAGTACTTC. Amino acid sequence: CASSQDEGRRSSYEQYF.

The chain is built from TRBV7-2 and TRBJ1-2, with a weak D call TRBD1 (6 bases). Trimming stripped 0 bases from V and 0 bases from J, with 8 bases between. Germline V gene lookup returns CDR1 SGHTA and CDR2 FQGNSA. The CDR3 sequence is 15 residues long. CDR3 coding DNA: TGTGCCAGCAGCTTAGCATCAGGGGCTAACTATGGCTACACCTTC. Its translation: CASSLASGANYGYTF.

The sample holds a few counts of this clone. The DNA of the CDR3 is TGTGCCAGTAGTATAGAAGTTAGGGGGCAAGAAGCTTTCTTT. Amino acids: CASSIEVRGQEAFF. The chain is built from TRBV19 and TRBJ1-1; 7 positions match TRBD1. Germline-derived CDR1 and CDR2 are LNHDA and SQIVND (reference sequence). V trimming: 0 bases; J trimming: 8 bases; junction bases outside the gene matches: 6. There are 14 residues in the CDR3.

This chain connects TRBV12-5 to TRBJ2-7; tentatively, D is TRBD2 (7 bases). Germline V gene lookup returns CDR1 LGHNT and CDR2 FRNRAP. This CDR3 has 15 residues. Trimming took off 6 bases at V and 4 bases at J, with 19 bases between the two ends. This CDR3 reads CASGARRGRLYEQYF. DNA for the CDR3: TGTGCTAGTGGGGCCCGGCGGGGGCGTCTTTACGAGCAGTACTTC.

This chain connects TRBV7-9 to TRBJ1-5, with D hard to call. Between the trimmed V and J ends, which lost 6 bases and 3 bases, there was a span of 15 bases. The CDR3 covers 15 residues. Looked up from germline, CDR1 is SEHNR and CDR2 is FQNEAQ (reference sequence). CDR3 in amino acids: CASSKASGTNQPQHF. The CDR3 coding sequence is TGTGCCAGCAGTAAAGCCTCAGGTACCAATCAGCCCCAGCATTTT.

A single count supports this clone. The chain links TRBV6-5 to TRBJ2-2; D gene uncertain. CDR1 MNHEY and CDR2 SVGAGI come from the germline V gene. Trimming removed 6 bases at V and 7 bases at J, with 9 bases between. The CDR3 has 12 amino acids. As DNA, the CDR3 is TGTGCCAGCAGATTTCCTAGCGGGGAGCTGTTTTTT. This sequence encodes CASRFPSGELFF.

This clone occurred a few times. This sequence joins TRBV19 and TRBJ1-1, with 7 bases lining up with TRBD1. Losses at the gene ends were 5 bases for V and 5 bases for J; bases not matched to a gene: 8. Germline V lookup: CDR1 LNHDA, CDR2 SQIVND (reference sequence). CDR3 length equals 14 residues. CDR3 amino acids: CASSLVQGRTEAFF. DNA for the CDR3: TGTGCCAGTAGTCTTGTACAGGGGAGAACTGAAGCTTTCTTT.

The chain uses TRBV6-1 and TRBJ2-7; 14 positions agree with TRBD2. This CDR3 has 18 amino acids. After removal of 2 bases from V and 5 bases from J, the junction contained 11 bases not matched to a gene. Germline values: CDR1 MNHNS, CDR2 SASEGT. CDR3 residues: CASSERGGTSGSRNEQYF. The CDR3 nucleotides are TGTGCCAGCAGTGAAAGGGGGGGGACTAGCGGGAGTAGGAACGAGCAGTACTTC.

There are a few counts of this clone. The V call is TRBV29-1, the J call TRBJ2-1; 7 positions match TRBD1. Trimming took 4 bases from V and 4 from J; bases not matched to a gene: 10. Germline-derived CDR1 and CDR2 are SQVTM and ANQGSEA. The CDR3 loop spans 15 amino acids. CDR3 coding DNA: TGCAGCGTTGCTCGTGTCGGACAGGCGTACAATGAGCAGTTCTTC. Translation: CSVARVGQAYNEQFF.

This clone was counted a single time. V and J are TRBV7-2 and TRBJ2-1, with a weak D call TRBD2 (6 bases). The CDR3 runs 14 residues. CDR1 SGHTA and CDR2 FQGNSA come from the germline V gene. Trimming left V 6 bases short and J 3 bases short, with 12 bases between. DNA for the CDR3: TGTGCCAGCAGACCAGGAGGGAGCTACAATGAGCAGTTCTTC. Its protein is CASRPGGSYNEQFF.

The chain recombines TRBV19 with TRBJ2-3; D is possibly TRBD1 (6 bases). The CDR3 is made up of 17 amino acids. Germline CDR1 reads LNHDA; CDR2 reads SQIVND (reference sequence). Trimming took off 3 bases at V and 7 bases at J, with 23 bases between the two ends. CDR3: CASSMNHLGHLGNTQYF. The CDR3 coding sequence is TGTGCCAGTAGTATGAACCACCTGGGACACCTCGGGAATACGCAGTATTTT.

This clone was found a few times. The CDR3 reads CASSFGTTQETQYF. The CDR3 region has the DNA TGCGCCAGCAGCTTCGGGACTACGCAAGAGACCCAGTACTTC. The J gene is TRBJ2-5, the V gene TRBV5-1, with 7 bases matching TRBD2. Germline assignment: CDR1 SGHRS and CDR2 YFSETQ. The CDR3 has 14 residues. Trimming took 2 bases from V and 2 from J; bases not matched to a gene: 3.

The chain recombines TRBV19 with TRBJ1-2; 7 nucleotides align to TRBD1. The CDR3 spans 13 residues. Germline CDR1 is LNHDA and CDR2 is SQIVND (reference sequence). The V segment lost 4 bases and the J segment 7 bases; nucleotides outside the gene matches: 6. Written as DNA, the CDR3 is TGTGCCAGTAGTAACAGGGGAAAGAGTGGCTACACCTTC. It translates to CASSNRGKSGYTF.

The chain combines TRBV7-2 with TRBJ1-4; D may be TRBD1 (6 bases). V was cut by 1 base and J by 8 bases, with 11 bases left in between. Per the germline V gene, CDR1 is SGHTA and CDR2 is FQGNSA. This CDR3 contains 14 residues. In DNA, the CDR3 is TGTGCCAGCAGCTTAGACAGGACAGACGAAAAACTGTTTTTT. It encodes CASSLDRTDEKLFF.

The table lists this clone with a few counts. This sequence joins TRBV4-2 and TRBJ1-1; 8 nucleotides align to TRBD1. CDR1 is LGHNA, CDR2 YNFKEQ, per germline. This CDR3 comprises 15 residues. Trimming took 3 bases from V and 0 from J; bases not matched to a gene: 3. The CDR3 loop is CASSQDRAVNTEAFF. The CDR3 coding sequence is TGTGCCAGCAGCCAGGACAGGGCGGTGAACACTGAAGCTTTCTTT.

This chain uses TRBV5-4 with TRBJ1-2; D not certain. Germline V lookup: CDR1 SGHNT, CDR2 YYREEE (reference sequence). CDR3 length: 14 residues. V was pared by 0 bases and J by 5 bases, with 11 bases between. In DNA form, the CDR3 reads TGTGCCAGCAGCTTGGGAGGGAGAGGATATGGCTACACCTTC. It is translated as CASSLGGRGYGYTF.